Below are 23 T cell receptor beta chains sequenced from a single sample in a study of shared clonotypes between healthy human individuals. Data came from immunoSEQ multiplex PCR; TCRdb stores just in-frame clones and leaves some out. The table includes about 2.4 million clones, roughly 93% detected once. Sequenced input: naive CD4+ T cells from PBMCs. Regarding subset: CD45RA+ positively selected. These receptors were collected from a man between 18 and 35 years old in good health. Some clones in this sample may be carry-over from other donors' samples.

The chain uses TRBV27 and TRBJ1-5; D not certain. Germline assignment: CDR1 MNHEY and CDR2 SMNVEV (reference sequence). CDR3 length: 14 amino acids. V shed 1 base and J shed 4 bases, with 8 bases lying between them. DNA for the CDR3: TGTGCCAGCAGTTTATGGAGGTTGAATCAGCCCCAGCATTTT. It codes for CASSLWRLNQPQHF.

The rearrangement links TRBV7-2 to TRBJ2-5; D gene unclear. The CDR3 runs to 13 residues. From germline, CDR1 is SGHTA and CDR2 FQGNSA. The ends were cut back, 3 bases at V and 5 bases at J, with 10 bases in the middle. The CDR3 DNA follows: TGTGCCAGCAGCTTCGCCATGGGGGAGACCCAGTACTTC. Encoded protein: CASSFAMGETQYF.

The V and J genes are TRBV4-1 and TRBJ2-2, with D tentatively TRBD1 (5 bases). Germline CDR1 reads MGHRA; CDR2 reads YSYEKL. Between the trimmed V and J ends, which lost 3 bases and 5 bases, there was a span of 13 bases. The CDR3 spans 15 residues. The CDR3 nucleotides are TGCGCCAGCAGCCAGACAGTAGTATATACCGGGGAGCTGTTTTTT. Translating it yields CASSQTVVYTGELFF.

J is TRBJ1-5 and V is TRBV7-9, with 7 nucleotides matching TRBD1. This CDR3 has 15 residues. The junction had 3 bases not matched to a gene; V was cut back by 1 base and J by 3 bases. Germline CDR1 SEHNR, CDR2 FQNEAQ (reference sequence). The CDR3 spells CASSLVGQNNQPQHF. CDR3 nucleotides: TGTGCCAGCAGCTTAGTGGGACAGAACAATCAGCCCCAGCATTTT. Drawing the rest from reference TRBV7-9 and TRBJ1-5, the complete variable domain is DTGVSQNPRHKITKRGQNVTFRCDPISEHNRLYWYRQTLGQGPEFLTYFQNEAQLEKSRLLSDRFSAERPKGSFSTLEIQRTEQGDSAMYLCASSLVGQNNQPQHFGDGTRLSIL.

The rearrangement links TRBV2 to TRBJ2-1; 7 bases map to TRBD2. Germline V CDR1 and CDR2: SNHLY, FYNNEI. The CDR3 runs to 15 residues. V lost 6 bases to trimming and J lost 0 bases; unmatched junction nucleotides: 5. This CDR3 is CASRKAGSSYNEQFF. The CDR3 DNA sequence: TGTGCCAGCAGGAAAGCGGGAAGCTCCTACAATGAGCAGTTCTTC.

This rearrangement joins TRBV5-1 to TRBJ1-2; 10 nucleotides agree with TRBD1. Trimming removed 4 bases from V and 4 bases from J; junction bases left unmatched: 4. CDR1 is SGHRS and CDR2 is YFSETQ in the germline V gene. The CDR3 totals 14 residues. The CDR3, as DNA: TGCGCCAGCAGCGGGGACAGGGGTGTCTATGGCTACACCTTC. Translated, it gives CASSGDRGVYGYTF. The full variable domain, with the rest looked up from reference TRBV5-1 and TRBJ1-2, is KAGVTQTPRYLIKTRGQQVTLSCSPISGHRSVSWYQQTPGQGLQFLFEYFSETQRNKGNFPGRFSGRQFSNSRSEMNVSTLELGDSALYLCASSGDRGVYGYTFGSGTRLTVV.

The genes are TRBV29-1 and TRBJ1-2, with 7 bases that match TRBD1. V was pared by 5 bases and J by 4 bases, with 10 bases of the junction left unmatched. The CDR3 is 14 amino acids. CDR1 and CDR2 (germline): SQVTM, ANQGSEA. CDR3 sequence reads: CSVNLQGSGYGYTF. CDR3 coding DNA: TGCAGCGTTAATTTACAGGGGTCGGGCTATGGCTACACCTTC. Supplemented by reference TRBV29-1 and TRBJ1-2, the full variable domain reads SAVISQKPSRDICQRGTSLTIQCQVDSQVTMMFWYRQQPGQSLTLIATANQGSEATYESGFVIDKFPISRPNLTFSTLTVSNMSPEDSSIYLCSVNLQGSGYGYTFGSGTRLTVV.

This sequence joins TRBV5-4 and TRBJ2-3; D gene unclear. Trimming took off 4 bases at V and 0 bases at J, with 6 bases between the two ends. CDR1 is SGHNT and CDR2 is YYREEE in the germline V gene (reference sequence). The CDR3 has 13 amino acids. CDR3 region: CASSAESTDTQYF. The CDR3 region has the DNA TGTGCCAGCAGCGCAGAGAGCACAGATACGCAGTATTTT.

This rearrangement joins TRBV7-9 to TRBJ1-1; 9 nucleotides align to TRBD1. Germline V gene lookup returns CDR1 SEHNR and CDR2 FQNEAQ (reference sequence). The CDR3 is made up of 14 amino acids. J lost 6 bases, V lost 2 bases, and 4 bases had no gene match. This CDR3 reads CASSLTGGSPEAFF. The CDR3, as DNA: TGTGCCAGCAGCTTAACAGGGGGCTCACCTGAAGCTTTCTTT.

This chain connects TRBV18 to TRBJ1-3; D is ambiguous. The CDR3 length is 15 residues. CDR1 and CDR2 from the germline V gene are KGHSH and LQKENI. Trimming removed 0 bases from V and 3 bases from J, with 9 bases in between. CDR3 DNA sequence: TGTGCCAGCTCACCACCGAGCAGGAGTGGAAACACCATATATTTT. Amino acid sequence: CASSPPSRSGNTIYF. The complete variable domain, with remaining parts taken from reference TRBV18 and TRBJ1-3, reads NAGVMQNPRHLVRRRGQEARLRCSPMKGHSHVYWYRQLPEEGLKFMVYLQKENIIDESGMPKERFSAEFPKEGPSILRIQQVVRGDSAAYFCASSPPSRSGNTIYFGEGSWLTVV.

The genes are TRBV30 and TRBJ1-5; D ambiguous. This CDR3 contains 14 residues. CDR1 and CDR2 (germline): GTSNPN, SVGIG (reference sequence). The ends were cut back, 0 bases at V and 7 bases at J, with 13 bases in the middle. This CDR3 is CAWSVLGISQPQHF. As DNA, the CDR3 is TGTGCCTGGAGTGTACTCGGGATTTCCCAGCCCCAGCATTTT.

This clone has only a few counts. The rearrangement links TRBV10-3 to TRBJ1-5; D gene unclear. In germline, CDR1 is ENHRY, CDR2 SYGVKD. This CDR3 has 14 amino acids. V lost 2 bases, J lost 9 bases, and 14 bases lay in between. CDR3 DNA: TGTGCCATCAGTGAGGACAATCCGAAGAGGCCCCAGCATTTT. The encoded protein is CAISEDNPKRPQHF.

The rearrangement uses TRBV7-2 and TRBJ1-1, with TRBD1 matching 9 bases. V shed 1 base and J 4 bases; nucleotides not matched to a gene: 1. Germline V gene lookup returns CDR1 SGHTA and CDR2 FQGNSA. The CDR3 is 14 residues long. CDR3 loop: CASSLETGGTEAFF. CDR3 coding DNA: TGTGCCAGCAGCTTAGAGACAGGGGGCACTGAAGCTTTCTTT.

This chain uses TRBV5-4 with TRBJ2-1; D remains ambiguous. V was cut by 0 bases and J by 6 bases, with 4 bases left in between. The CDR3 is 12 residues long. CDR1 is SGHNT, CDR2 YYREEE, per germline (reference sequence). The CDR3, as DNA: TGTGCCAGCAGCTTGGATGCCAATGAGCAGTTCTTC. It specifies CASSLDANEQFF.

This chain links TRBV10-2 with TRBJ1-1, with 8 bases identical to TRBD1. V lost 8 bases, J lost 8 bases, and 13 bases stayed unmatched. The CDR3 loop spans 14 amino acids. Germline assignment: CDR1 WSHSY and CDR2 SAAADI. The CDR3 DNA sequence: TGCGCCAGCCGACCGACCGGACAGGGCCTGGAAGCTTTCTTT. This gives the protein CASRPTGQGLEAFF.

The J gene is TRBJ1-5, the V gene TRBV6-5; D is ambiguous. CDR1 and CDR2 (germline): MNHEY, SVGAGI. The germline V and J ends were trimmed by 3 bases and 2 bases, with 8 bases remaining between them. The CDR3 consists of 14 residues. CDR3 region: CASSYSVGNQPQHF. In DNA, the CDR3 is TGTGCCAGCAGTTATTCGGTCGGCAATCAGCCCCAGCATTTT.

With respect to this clone: The junction differs from germline at one of its ends, possibly a read error. The gene calls are TRBV5-1 and TRBJ2-5; weak D call: TRBD1 (6 bases). The CDR3 is 14 amino acids. Looked up from germline, CDR1 is SGHRS and CDR2 is YFSETQ. The CDR3 loop is CAGSPRQVGETQYF. Here the CDR3 DNA reads TGCGCCGGCAGCCCACGACAGGTAGGGGAGACCCAGTACTTC.

V usage is TRBV6-1 and J usage is TRBJ2-7; D gene ambiguous. V gave up 6 bases and J gave up 4 bases, with 19 bases separating them. The length of the CDR3 is 15 residues. Germline CDR1 is MNHNS and CDR2 is SASEGT. CDR3 region: CASRDFMIPPYEQYF. The CDR3 DNA sequence: TGTGCCAGCAGAGACTTTATGATCCCCCCATACGAGCAGTACTTC.

The genes are TRBV7-3 and TRBJ2-1; TRBD2 aligns across 10 bases. The V segment lost 5 bases and the J segment 4 bases; nucleotides outside the gene matches: 8. CDR3 length: 16 residues. CDR1 is SGHTA, CDR2 FQGTGA, per germline. CDR3 DNA sequence: TGTGCCAGCAGCCTTCTCACTAGCGGGAATTACAATGAGCAGTTCTTC. This codes for CASSLLTSGNYNEQFF.

The chain joins TRBV9 to TRBJ2-7; 8 bases are a match to TRBD2. Germline CDR1 and CDR2: SGDLS and YYNGEE. J lost 0 bases, V lost 4 bases, and 9 bases had no gene match. The CDR3 has 16 amino acids. Here the CDR3 reads CASSPGPAGASYEQYF. DNA for the CDR3: TGTGCCAGCAGCCCCGGCCCAGCGGGAGCCTCCTACGAGCAGTACTTC.

This clone was observed a single time. This chain uses TRBV10-3 with TRBJ2-7; 7 bases align to TRBD2. Per germline, CDR1 ENHRY and CDR2 SYGVKD. J gave up 0 bases and V 10 bases, and 9 bases lay outside the gene matches. The CDR3 totals 14 residues. CDR3 in amino acids: CATSREGSSYEQYF. CDR3 sequence (DNA): TGTGCCACCTCCAGGGAGGGGAGCTCCTACGAGCAGTACTTC.

The chain links TRBV28 to TRBJ1-2; possibly TRBD1 for D (5 bases). V was cut by 4 bases and J by 3 bases, with 18 bases left in between. The CDR3 contains 16 residues. Looked up from germline, CDR1 is MDHEN and CDR2 is SYDVKM. The CDR3 loop reads CASSSLRDRIDYGYTF. The CDR3 DNA sequence: TGTGCCAGCAGTTCCCTCCGAGACAGAATAGACTATGGCTACACCTTC.

This clone has only a few counts. In the same sample, other DNA sequences code for this CDR3. The chain couples TRBV28 to TRBJ1-5; no clear D. The V gene lost 1 base and the J gene lost 5 bases, with 6 bases spanning the gap. The CDR3 is 13 residues long. Germline V lookup: CDR1 MDHEN, CDR2 SYDVKM. CDR3 DNA: TGTGCCAGCAGTTTATTCATGGATCAGCCCCAGCATTTT. This sequence encodes CASSLFMDQPQHF.